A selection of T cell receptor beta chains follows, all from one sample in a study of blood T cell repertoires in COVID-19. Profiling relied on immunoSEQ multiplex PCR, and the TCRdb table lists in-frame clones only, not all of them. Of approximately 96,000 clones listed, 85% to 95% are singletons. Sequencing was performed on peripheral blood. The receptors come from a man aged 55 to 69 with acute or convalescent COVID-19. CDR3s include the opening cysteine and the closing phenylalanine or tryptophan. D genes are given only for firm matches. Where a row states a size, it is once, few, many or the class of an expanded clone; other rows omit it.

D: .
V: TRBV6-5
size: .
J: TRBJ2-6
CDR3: CASRMTSLGANVLTF
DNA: TGTGCCAGCAGGATGACATCTCTTGGGGCCAACGTCCTGACTTTC

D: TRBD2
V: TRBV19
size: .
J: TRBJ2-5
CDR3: CASSRSGRTETQYF
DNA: TGTGCCAGTAGTCGAAGCGGGAGAACAGAGACCCAGTACTTC

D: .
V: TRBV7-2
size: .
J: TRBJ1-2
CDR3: CASSSPPDIRLPF
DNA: TGTGCCAGCAGCTCCCCCCCGGACATCCGGCTCCCCTTC

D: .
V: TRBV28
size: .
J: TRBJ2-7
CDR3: CASSLYNAGTYEQYF
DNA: TGTGCCAGCAGTTTATATAACGCGGGTACCTACGAGCAGTACTTC

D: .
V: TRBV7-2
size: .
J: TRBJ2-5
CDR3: CASSQAAETQYF
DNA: TGTGCCAGCAGCCAAGCTGCCGAGACCCAGTACTTC

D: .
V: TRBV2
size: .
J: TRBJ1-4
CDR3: CARQGGEKLFF
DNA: TGTGCCAGACAGGGTGGTGAAAAACTGTTTTTT

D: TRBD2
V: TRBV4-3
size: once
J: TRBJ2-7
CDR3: CASSQGLAGLNEQYF
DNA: TGCGCCAGCAGCCAAGGACTAGCGGGACTCAACGAGCAGTACTTC

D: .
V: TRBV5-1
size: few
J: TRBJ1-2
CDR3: CASSLAQDGGYTF
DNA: TGCGCCAGCAGCTTGGCACAGGATGGGGGCTACACCTTC

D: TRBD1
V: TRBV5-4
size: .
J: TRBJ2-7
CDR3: CASSKRGQGNYEQYF
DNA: TGTGCCAGCAGCAAGAGGGGACAGGGGAATTACGAGCAGTACTTC

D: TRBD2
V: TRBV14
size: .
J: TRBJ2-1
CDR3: CASSQDWTSGGMRDYNEQFF
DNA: TGTGCCAGCAGCCAAGATTGGACTAGCGGAGGGATGCGGGACTACAATGAGCAGTTCTTC

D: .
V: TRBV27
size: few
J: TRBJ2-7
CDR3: CASRPGQIRSEQYF
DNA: TGTGCCAGCAGACCCGGACAGATTAGGAGCGAGCAGTACTTC

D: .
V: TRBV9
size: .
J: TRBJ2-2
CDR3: CASSGAPMAGELFF
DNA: TGTGCCAGCAGCGGCGCGCCGATGGCCGGGGAGCTGTTTTTT

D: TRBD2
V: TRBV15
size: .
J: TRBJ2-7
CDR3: CATGLRGRGGDEQYF
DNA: TGTGCCACCGGTCTTCGCGGGAGGGGCGGCGACGAGCAGTACTTC

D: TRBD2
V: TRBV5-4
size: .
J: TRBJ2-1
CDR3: CASSSRTSPTGYNEQFF
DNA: TGTGCCAGCAGCTCCAGGACTAGCCCAACGGGTTACAATGAGCAGTTCTTC

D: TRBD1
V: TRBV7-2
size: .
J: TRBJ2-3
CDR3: CASSFDRGSYTQYF
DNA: TGTGCCAGCAGCTTTGACAGGGGGTCGTATACGCAGTATTTT

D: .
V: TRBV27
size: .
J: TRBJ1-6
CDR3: CASSLSVGRRNSPLHF
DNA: TGTGCCAGCAGTTTATCGGTGGGTCGGAGGAATTCACCCCTCCACTTT

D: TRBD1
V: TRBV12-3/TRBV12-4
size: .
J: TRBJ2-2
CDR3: CASSNRGNGELFF
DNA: TGTGCCAGCAGTAACAGGGGAAACGGGGAGCTGTTTTTT

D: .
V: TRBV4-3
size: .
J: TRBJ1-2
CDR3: CASSRGDFGGNGYTF
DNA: TGCGCCAGCAGTCGCGGGGACTTTGGGGGGAATGGCTACACCTTC

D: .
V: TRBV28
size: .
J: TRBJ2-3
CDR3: CASSGQGTTDTQYF
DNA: TGTGCCAGCAGTGGTCAGGGGACCACAGATACGCAGTATTTT

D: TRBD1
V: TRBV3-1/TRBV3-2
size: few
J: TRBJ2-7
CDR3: CASSPRDRVYEQYF
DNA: TGTGCCAGCAGCCCCCGGGACAGGGTCTACGAGCAGTACTTC